The source of this T cell receptor (beta chain) is a study of T cell responses to AZD1222 COVID-19 vaccine. Whole-study results and caveats: Scientists sampled the repertoires only once the peak T cell response had passed. In a largely white British group with more females than males, clonal diversity was possibly underestimated.

Profiling relied on immunoSEQ multiplex PCR, and the TCRdb table lists in-frame clones only, not all of them. Here the sample spans 85,000 to 100,000 clones, 70% to 85% being singletons. CDR3 length: 16 residues. Germline V gives CDR1 MNHEY, CDR2 SVGAGI. V lost 2 bases to trimming and J lost 7 bases, with 18 bases between them. A remark on this clone: Its antigen is undetermined.

The chain has TRBV6-5 and TRBJ2-1; tentatively, D is TRBD1 (5 bases). Sequencing used peripheral blood, obtained on day 0 of AZD1222 vaccination. This TCR was recovered from an adult in good health. The chain's CDR3 is CASSYDLAGLANEQFF. CDR3 coding DNA: TGTGCCAGCAGTTACGACCTGGCAGGGCTGGCGAATGAGCAGTTCTTC.